This TCR beta chain was sequenced during a study of blood T cell repertoires in COVID-19 (TCRdb year 2020). Describing the broader study: Collaborator samples came from the United States, Italy and Spain and covered acute and convalescent phases of COVID-19. The prospective study material was composed of cDNA or gDNA derived from T cells, B-cell-depleted T cells, or PBMCs. The dataset comprised deeply sampled blood TCRbeta repertoires from subjects exposed to, actively infected with, or recovered from COVID-19. The repertoires were made available in a free public database intended to serve as a resource for research on the immune response to SARS-CoV-2. Samples were obtained from the ongoing ImmuneRACE study (first 160 participants) and from 950 to 1,500 subjects provided by 6 global collaborators. Sample metadata almost always included a de-identified subject ID, COVID-19 status, age in years and sex. HLA class I and class II types, where available, came from metadata supplied by the sample provider rather than from assay-based typing.

For this clone: Its antigen remains undetermined. No much larger clonotype is one base removed from it; base qualities were not supplied.

Participants in the prospective study were enrolled through a virtual design, were aged roughly 18 to 90 years, and lived in approximately 25 United States geographic areas. In the prospective study, participants were assigned to cohorts based on the clinical history participants reported in a screening survey and a study questionnaire. In the prospective study, mobile phlebotomists collected whole blood, serum and a nasopharyngeal or oropharyngeal swab from each participant. Additional blood draws and questionnaires over an approximately two-month period could optionally be provided by prospective study participants. Before DNA extraction, blood samples from the prospective study were shipped at room temperature or frozen. TCRbeta CDR3 regions were amplified from genomic DNA using the immunoSEQ Assay, a bias-controlled multiplex PCR. The published analysis was carried out like this. Nucleated cell counts per sample were estimated from amplification of reference gene primers within the assay. To quantify the absolute abundance of each unique TCRbeta CDR3 rearrangement, sequence reads were collapsed and filtered. Productive Simpson clonality was computed per sample as the square root of Simpson's diversity index over productive rearrangements. TCRdb holds this immuneACCESS table with in-frame rearrangements only. Some clones are missing; in checked studies, unresolved V genes explain under half, and the rest has no known cause. The D gene and trimming were derived from the DNA, and the V and J assignments and clone size from that table. This sample has some 200,000 clones in its table, and 80% of those were observed once. The ten top clones hold 6.5% to 9% of the sample.

Broad study findings and their caveats: Clinical and demographic metadata were provided uncurated, with the amount varying by source and participant.

CDR1 and CDR2, per the germline V gene, are SGHDN and FVKESK. Relative to germline, V is missing 3 bases and J is missing 2 bases, with 6 bases of the junction outside any gene match. The CDR3 runs 15 residues from the cysteine to the phenylalanine. Only the CDR3 part of the read is kept: 45 bases, read in frame from the first base. The sequence derives from a woman in her thirties or forties with acute COVID-19. Sequencing was carried out using PBMCs or T cells enriched from blood (not recorded which). The chain is made from TRBV14 and TRBJ2-5; 7 junctional bases match TRBD1. The DNA is as follows: TGTGCCAGCAGCCATCGGGACAGTAAACAAGAGACCCAGTACTTC. The resulting protein is CASSHRDSKQETQYF. The full variable domain, with segments outside the CDR3 supplied by the reference TRBV14 and TRBJ2-5 proteins, appears as EAGVTQFPSHSVIEKGQTVTLRCDPISGHDNLYWYRRVMGKEIKFLLHFVKESKQDESGMPNNRFLAERTGGTYSTLKVQPAELEDSGVYFCASSHRDSKQETQYFGPGTRLLVL.